This T cell receptor beta chain appears in the sequencing data of a study of post-analysis software for immune sequencing data. Study-level findings and limits: In patients, TRBV5-6, TRBV5-1 and TRBV20-1 belonged to roughly five TRBV segments found more frequently than in controls.

The CDR3 covers 15 residues. J lost 4 bases, V lost 6 bases, and 7 bases had no gene match. Germline V gene lookup returns CDR1 SGHAT and CDR2 FQNNGV. A remark on this clonotype: Its target is unknown.

Incorporated into the TCR beta cDNA libraries were unique molecular identifiers, which served to reduce PCR and sequencing biases. TCRdb reanalysed the PCR reads using MiXCR and keeps one entry per CDR3 protein. The sample carries fewer than 850,000 distinct CDR3 sequences, approximately 44% recorded once. The V and J genes are TRBV11-2 and TRBJ2-1, with 9 bases fitting TRBD2. Input material: blood. This sequence originates from a girl aged 5 to 17 with multiple sclerosis. The DNA of the CDR3 is TGTGCCAGCAGACCCCTTAGCGGGAGTTACAATGAGCAGTTCTTC. Protein: CASRPLSGSYNEQFF.